The present TCR beta chain was sequenced within a study of blood T cell repertoires in COVID-19. TCRdb's copy holds only in-frame clones and misses some; the assay was immunoSEQ multiplex PCR. The profile shows 65,000 to 80,000 clones, around 86% of them singletons. Germline V lookup: CDR1 ENHRY, CDR2 SYGVKD. The CDR3 is made up of 17 amino acids. V dropped 2 bases and J dropped 3; count of bases not matched to a gene: 3. The sequence was collected from a human donor in a cohort sampled during active COVID-19. The sample consisted of peripheral blood. This sequence joins TRBV10-3 and TRBJ1-6, with 11 bases that match TRBD1. CDR3 sequence: CAISEEGTGGYNSPLHF. The DNA of the CDR3 is TGTGCCATCAGTGAGGAGGGGACAGGGGGCTATAATTCACCCCTCCACTTT.